The 9 T cell receptor beta chains reported below all come from one sample, sequenced in a study of blood T cell repertoires in COVID-19 (dated by TCRdb to the early 2020s). To prepare the library, the immunoSEQ multiplex PCR assay was applied. TCRdb mirrors the immuneACCESS table, restricted to in-frame sequences. Some clones are absent from its copies; in checked studies, under half trace to an unresolved V gene, and the reason for the others is unknown. Across this sample there are 70,000 to 75,000 clones, with about four fifths seen only once. The ten largest clones add up to approximately 30% of the sample. Input material: peripheral blood. The origin of the receptors is a man in his 70s with acute or convalescent COVID-19.

This clone has just a few counts. J is TRBJ2-1 and V is TRBV5-4; TRBD2 matches at 7 bases. V gave up 0 bases and J gave up 6 bases; unmatched junction bases: 15. The CDR3 length is 18 residues. Germline V gene sequence: CDR1 SGHNT, CDR2 YYREEE (reference sequence). The chain's CDR3 is CASSLAFSSGEGRNEQFF. CDR3 coding DNA: TGTGCCAGCAGCTTGGCCTTTAGCTCGGGGGAGGGCCGCAATGAGCAGTTCTTC. The full variable domain, completed using reference TRBV5-4 and TRBJ2-1, is ETGVTQSPTHLIKTRGQQVTLRCSSQSGHNTVSWYQQALGQGPQFIFQYYREEENGRGNFPPRFSGLQFPNYSSELNVNALELDDSALYLCASSLAFSSGEGRNEQFFGPGTRLTVL.

This rearrangement joins TRBV5-6 to TRBJ1-3, with 7 bases identical to TRBD1. This CDR3 is 15 amino acids long. Trimming took 0 bases from V and 1 from J; bases not matched to a gene: 1. The germline CDR1 and CDR2 sequences are SGHDT and YYEEEE. CDR3 sequence reads: CASSLGRGSGNTIYF. The CDR3 DNA is TGTGCCAGCAGCTTGGGCAGGGGGTCTGGAAACACCATATATTTT.

For the CDR3, the DNA is TGTGCCAGCAGTCCCGGGACAGGGGTTAGTTACACCTTC. Translation: CASSPGTGVSYTF. The chain has TRBV6-6 and TRBJ1-2, with 10 nucleotides matching TRBD1. The CDR3 contains 13 residues. Trimming cost V 5 bases and J 11 bases; bases outside gene matches: 8. Germline CDR1 reads MNHNY; CDR2 reads SVGAGI (reference sequence).

This clone was observed a few times. V gene TRBV19 combines with J gene TRBJ1-6; TRBD1 might be the D (6 bases). Germline CDR1 reads LNHDA; CDR2 reads SQIVND (reference sequence). The length of the CDR3 is 14 residues. Trimming left V 5 bases short and J 5 bases short, with 10 bases between. The DNA of the CDR3 is TGTGCCAGTAGTCCCCGGACAGATAATTCACCCCTCCACTTT. Translated: CASSPRTDNSPLHF. Drawing the rest from reference TRBV19 and TRBJ1-6, the complete variable domain is DGGITQSPKYLFRKEGQNVTLSCEQNLNHDAMYWYRQDPGQGLRLIYYSQIVNDFQKGDIAEGYSVSREKKESFPLTVTSAQKNPTAFYLCASSPRTDNSPLHFGNGTRLTVT.

The gene calls are TRBV7-6 and TRBJ2-7; 8 bases agree with TRBD1. Germline assignment: CDR1 SGHVS and CDR2 FNYEAQ. The CDR3 is 15 residues long. Losses at the gene ends were 5 bases for V and 3 bases for J; bases not matched to a gene: 9. The CDR3 here is CASSTSGTGGYEQYF. In DNA, the CDR3 is TGTGCCAGCAGCACCTCCGGGACAGGCGGCTACGAGCAGTACTTC.

The V gene is TRBV7-2, the J gene TRBJ1-6, with 11 bases that match TRBD1. J was trimmed by 9 bases and V by 6 bases; bases with no gene match: 10. The CDR3 length is 16 residues. Germline V lookup: CDR1 SGHTA, CDR2 FQGNSA. CDR3 nucleotide sequence: TGTGCCAGCAGTCCTAACACCGGGACAGGGGGTTCACCCCTCCACTTT. Translation: CASSPNTGTGGSPLHF.

This chain uses TRBV9 with TRBJ2-1; 8 bases align to TRBD1. The V gene's germline CDR1 is SGDLS and CDR2 YYNGEE. The CDR3 is made up of 12 amino acids. The junction had 10 bases not matched to a gene; V was cut back by 4 bases and J by 16 bases. CDR3 nucleotide sequence: TGTGCCAGCAGCACCCAGGGGGCCCTATTATTCTTC. This sequence encodes CASSTQGALLFF.

Relative to its sample, this clone is medium-sized. The chain joins TRBV6-5 to TRBJ2-1, with 8 bases fitting TRBD2. With V trimmed by 0 bases and J by 10 bases, 11 bases remained unmatched. The CDR3 extends over 16 amino acids. Germline V gene sequence: CDR1 MNHEY, CDR2 SVGAGI. CDR3 in amino acids: CASSYSASGRSWEQFF. For the CDR3, the DNA is TGTGCCAGCAGTTACTCTGCTAGCGGGCGGTCGTGGGAGCAGTTCTTC.

This chain links TRBV27 with TRBJ2-1, with 7 bases lining up with TRBD2. Germline loops: CDR1 MNHEY, CDR2 SMNVEV (reference sequence). The J segment lost 4 bases and the V segment lost 4 bases, leaving 4 bases of the junction unmatched. This CDR3 is 14 amino acids long. The CDR3 region has the DNA TGTGCCAGCAGTTCAGGACTAGTTTACAATGAGCAGTTCTTC. Amino acid sequence: CASSSGLVYNEQFF.